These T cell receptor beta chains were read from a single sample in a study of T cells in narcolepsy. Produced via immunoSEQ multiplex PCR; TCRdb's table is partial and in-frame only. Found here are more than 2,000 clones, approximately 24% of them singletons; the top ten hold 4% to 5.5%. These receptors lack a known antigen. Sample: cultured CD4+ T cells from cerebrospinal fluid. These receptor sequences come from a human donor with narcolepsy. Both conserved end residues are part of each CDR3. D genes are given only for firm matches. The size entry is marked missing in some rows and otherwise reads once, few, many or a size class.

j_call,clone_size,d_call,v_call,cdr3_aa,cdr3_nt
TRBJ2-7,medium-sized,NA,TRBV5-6,CASSLGGFNLYEQYF,TGTGCCAGCAGCTTGGGTGGTTTTAACCTCTACGAGCAGTACTTC
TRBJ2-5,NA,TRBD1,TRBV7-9,CASSANRGWETQYF,TGTGCCAGCAGCGCAAACAGGGGTTGGGAGACCCAGTACTTC
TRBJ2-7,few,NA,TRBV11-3,CASSLLRRSYEQYF,TGTGCCAGCAGCTTACTTCGCCGGTCCTACGAGCAGTACTTC
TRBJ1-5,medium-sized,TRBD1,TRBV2,CASSGQGGRSNQPQHF,TGTGCCAGCAGTGGACAGGGAGGTCGTAGCAATCAGCCCCAGCATTTT
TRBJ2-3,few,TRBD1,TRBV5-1,CASSLVRQGPSTDTQYF,TGCGCCAGCAGCTTGGTAAGACAGGGGCCGAGCACAGATACGCAGTATTTT
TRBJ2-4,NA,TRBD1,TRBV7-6,CASSQQGAGNIQYF,TGTGCCAGCAGCCAACAGGGGGCAGGGAACATTCAGTACTTC
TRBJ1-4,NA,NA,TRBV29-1,CSVEDLGEKLFF,TGCAGCGTTGAAGATCTCGGTGAAAAACTGTTTTTT
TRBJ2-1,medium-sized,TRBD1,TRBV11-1,CASSSGQSHYNEQFF,TGTGCCAGCAGCTCGGGACAGAGCCACTACAATGAGCAGTTCTTC
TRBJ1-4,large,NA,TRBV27,CASGRGAHGEKLFF,TGTGCCAGCGGTCGGGGGGCGCATGGCGAAAAACTGTTTTTT
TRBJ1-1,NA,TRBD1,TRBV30,CAWSETYGGTVNTEAFF,TGTGCCTGGAGTGAAACGTACGGAGGGACAGTCAACACTGAAGCTTTCTTT
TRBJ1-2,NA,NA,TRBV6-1,CASSPDSWGGYTF,TGTGCCAGCAGCCCGGACTCATGGGGTGGCTACACCTTC
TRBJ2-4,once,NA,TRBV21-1,CASRVSVATARKNIQYF,TGTGCCAGCAGGGTTAGCGTAGCTACAGCAAGAAAAAACATTCAGTACTTC
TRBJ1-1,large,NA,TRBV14,CASSQVVGGGTEAFF,TGTGCCAGCAGCCAAGTCGTAGGAGGGGGCACTGAAGCTTTCTTT
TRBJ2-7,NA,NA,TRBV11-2,CASSGGLGYEQYF,TGTGCCAGCTCGGGGGGCCTTGGCTACGAGCAGTACTTC
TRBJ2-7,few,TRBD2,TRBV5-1,CASSLRRGGRGEQYF,TGCGCCAGCAGCTTGCGGCGGGGGGGCCGAGGCGAGCAGTACTTC
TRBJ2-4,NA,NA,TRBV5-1,CASSADVPGAKNIQYF,TGCGCCAGCAGCGCAGACGTACCGGGAGCCAAAAACATTCAGTACTTC
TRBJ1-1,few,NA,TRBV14,CASSQVGGRLLNTEAFF,TGTGCCAGCAGCCAAGTTGGAGGCAGGCTCCTCAACACTGAAGCTTTCTTT
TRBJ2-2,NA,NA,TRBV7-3,CASSLLGGLNTGELFF,TGTGCCAGCAGCTTGCTCGGGGGCCTGAACACCGGGGAGCTGTTTTTT
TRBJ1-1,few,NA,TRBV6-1,CASSPTGTRIAFF,TGTGCCAGCAGTCCCACCGGGACAAGGATCGCTTTCTTT
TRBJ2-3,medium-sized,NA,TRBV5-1,CASSPSRQASRTDTQYF,TGCGCCAGCAGCCCATCCCGACAGGCCAGCCGCACAGATACGCAGTATTTT
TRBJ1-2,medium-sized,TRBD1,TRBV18,CASSPLGQGDNYGYTF,TGTGCCAGCTCACCACTGGGACAGGGGGATAACTATGGCTACACCTTC
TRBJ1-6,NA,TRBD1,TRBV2,CASSEAGDRVSPLHF,TGTGCCAGCAGTGAAGCGGGGGACAGGGTTTCACCCCTCCACTTT
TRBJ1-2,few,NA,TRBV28,CASSFGGYGYTF,TGTGCCAGCAGTTTTGGGGGCTATGGCTACACCTTC
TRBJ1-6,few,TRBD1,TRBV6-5,CASVGGGSPLHF,TGTGCCAGCGTAGGGGGCGGCTCACCCCTCCACTTT
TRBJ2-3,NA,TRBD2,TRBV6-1,CASSTGLVTDTQYF,TGTGCCAGCAGTACGGGACTAGTCACAGATACGCAGTATTTT
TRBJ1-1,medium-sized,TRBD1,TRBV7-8,CASIGGQGWTNTEAFF,TGTGCCAGCATTGGGGGACAGGGGTGGACGAACACTGAAGCTTTCTTT
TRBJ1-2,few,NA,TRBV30,CAFLARGRNYGYTF,TGTGCCTTCCTAGCGAGAGGGAGGAACTATGGCTACACCTTC
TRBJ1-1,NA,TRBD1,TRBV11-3,CASSPRTGATEAFF,TGTGCCAGCAGCCCTCGGACAGGGGCCACTGAAGCTTTCTTT
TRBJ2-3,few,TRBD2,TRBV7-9,CASSPGLAGGPTDTQYF,TGTGCCAGCAGCCCTGGACTAGCGGGGGGACCCACAGATACGCAGTATTTT
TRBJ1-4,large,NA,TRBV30,CAWSVLSTNEKLFF,TGTGCCTGGAGTGTACTTTCAACTAATGAAAAACTGTTTTTT
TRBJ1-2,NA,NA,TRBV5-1,CASSFGRNSNYGYTF,TGCGCCAGCAGCTTCGGTAGGAACTCTAACTATGGCTACACCTTC
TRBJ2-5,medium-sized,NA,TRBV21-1,CASSKGTGQETQYF,TGTGCCAGCAGCAAAGGGACAGGGCAAGAGACCCAGTACTTC
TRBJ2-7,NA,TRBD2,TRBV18,CASSSSGAYEQYF,TGTGCCAGCTCAAGTAGCGGGGCCTACGAGCAGTACTTC
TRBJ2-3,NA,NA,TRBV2,CASSLLLGGDTQYF,TGTGCCAGCAGCCTCCTTTTAGGGGGGGATACGCAGTATTTT
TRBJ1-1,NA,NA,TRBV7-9,CASSLLTGSNTEAFF,TGTGCCAGCAGCTTATTGACAGGCTCGAACACTGAAGCTTTCTTT
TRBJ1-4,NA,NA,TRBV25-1,CASSELGGRYEKLFF,TGTGCCAGCAGTGAATTAGGTGGACGGTATGAAAAACTGTTTTTT
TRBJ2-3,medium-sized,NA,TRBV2,CASSVVGSSTDTQYF,TGTGCCAGCAGTGTTGTGGGTTCCAGCACAGATACGCAGTATTTT
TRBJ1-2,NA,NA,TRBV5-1,CASSPEQVNYGYTF,TGCGCCAGCAGCCCGGAGCAGGTTAACTATGGCTACACCTTC
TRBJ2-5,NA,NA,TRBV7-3,CASSPSGTWGETQYF,TGTGCCAGCAGCCCCTCCGGGACCTGGGGAGAGACCCAGTACTTC
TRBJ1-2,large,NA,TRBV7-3,CASSLSPLYTDGYTF,TGTGCCAGCAGCTTATCCCCCCTTTACACCGATGGCTACACCTTC
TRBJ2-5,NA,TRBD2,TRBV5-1,CASLAGGPETQYF,TGCGCCAGCCTAGCGGGGGGCCCTGAGACCCAGTACTTC
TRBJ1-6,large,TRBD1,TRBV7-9,CASSWGQGALASPLHF,TGTGCCAGCAGCTGGGGACAGGGGGCGCTTGCTTCACCCCTCCACTTT
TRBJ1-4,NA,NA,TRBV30,CAWRDDSLEKLFF,TGTGCCTGGAGGGACGACTCGTTGGAAAAACTGTTTTTT
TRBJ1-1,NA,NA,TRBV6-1,CASTKSGGGAEAFF,TGTGCCAGCACCAAATCGGGGGGCGGGGCTGAAGCTTTCTTT
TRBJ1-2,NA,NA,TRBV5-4,CASSLDIDGGYTF,TGTGCCAGCAGCCTGGACATCGACGGTGGCTACACCTTC
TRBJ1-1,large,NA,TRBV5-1,CASGDHAGGETEAFF,TGCGCCAGCGGAGATCACGCCGGAGGGGAGACTGAAGCTTTCTTT
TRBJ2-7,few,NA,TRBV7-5,CASTSRSSGRYEQYF,TGTGCCAGCACTTCTAGGTCTAGCGGGCGTTACGAGCAGTACTTC
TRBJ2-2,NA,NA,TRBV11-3,CASSLGTNTGELFF,TGTGCCAGCAGCTTAGGGACTAACACCGGGGAGCTGTTTTTT
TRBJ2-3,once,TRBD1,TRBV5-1,CASSAQTGGNGDTQYF,TGCGCCAGCAGCGCCCAGACAGGGGGCAATGGAGATACGCAGTATTTT
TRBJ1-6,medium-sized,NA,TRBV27,CASSLSGRVNSPLHF,TGTGCCAGCAGTTTATCGGGCAGGGTTAATTCACCCCTCCACTTT
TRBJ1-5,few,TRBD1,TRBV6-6,CASSYSTAKTGGSQHF,TGTGCCAGCAGTTACTCGACGGCCAAGACAGGGGGGTCCCAGCATTTT